This TCR beta chain was sequenced during a study of T cells in Graves' hyperthyroidism and ophthalmopathy. The CDR3 sequence is 16 residues long. Per the germline V gene, CDR1 is MNHEY and CDR2 is SVGEGT. V dropped 0 bases and J dropped 4 bases, with 12 bases sitting between them. Authors of the study amplified TCR beta CDR3 regions from RNA transcripts. With the HTBI primer set, the TCR CDR3 went through a first round of RT-PCR. TCRdb fed the multiplex PCR reads into MiXCR, producing one record per CDR3 protein. The table has approximately 530,000 distinct CDR3 sequences, just under 20% seen once. The TCR sequence derives from a man aged 40-55 years with Graves' ophthalmopathy. The chain recombines TRBV6-2 or TRBV6-3 with TRBJ2-2; D not resolved. Material: blood. As DNA, the CDR3 is TGTGCCAGCAGTTACTCTATGGTTTTAACCACCGGGGAGCTGTTTTTT. Amino acid sequence: CASSYSMVLTTGELFF.